This TCR beta chain was recorded in a study of blood T cell repertoires in COVID-19. Germline V gives CDR1 GTSNPN, CDR2 SVGIG (reference sequence). CDR3 size: 13 residues. V lost 5 bases to trimming and J lost 4 bases, with 12 bases between them. Points on this clone: The same CDR3 is also encoded by other DNA sequences in this sample.

Here immunoSEQ multiplex PCR was the method, and the copy in TCRdb shows in-frame clones only, minus some. Among 380,000 or so clones, over 75% were seen once, and the ten largest hold roughly 2%. The rearrangement links TRBV30 to TRBJ1-3; TRBD1 is a possible D gene (6 bases). The sample taken for sequencing was PBMCs or T cells enriched from blood (not recorded which). The receptor was isolated from a middle-aged woman with acute COVID-19. The chain's CDR3 is CAWERGSGNTIYF. CDR3 sequence (DNA): TGTGCCTGGGAGAGGGGGTCAGGAAACACCATATATTTT.